The 11 T cell receptor beta chains below come from one sample, sequenced in a study of graft-versus-host responses after intestinal transplantation. Assay: immunoSEQ multiplex PCR; the TCRdb copy retains only in-frame clones and omits some. The table records about 28,000 clones, about 80% of them present only once. No antigen is known for these receptors. The sample in question was unstimulated CD8+ T cells sorted from spleen or lymph node cells, obtained before intestinal transplant. The receptors originated from a human donor who received an intestinal transplant.

This chain connects TRBV19 to TRBJ2-1; 11 bases match TRBD2. Germline CDR1 LNHDA, CDR2 SQIVND (reference sequence). V shed 10 bases and J 9 bases; nucleotides not matched to a gene: 8. The CDR3 spans 13 residues. CDR3 bases: TGTGCCACCAGCCGGCTAGCGGGAGGTGAGCAGTTCTTC. This gives the protein CATSRLAGGEQFF.

The chain has TRBV7-2 and TRBJ2-4; 9 positions match TRBD2. J gave up 0 bases and V 2 bases, and 11 bases lay outside the gene matches. This CDR3 contains 19 residues. CDR1 is SGHTA and CDR2 is FQGNSA in the germline V gene. CDR3 sequence (DNA): TGTGCCAGCAGCTTAATTGGACTAGCGAATAATTTAGCCAAAAACATTCAGTACTTC. Protein sequence: CASSLIGLANNLAKNIQYF.

J is TRBJ2-1 and V is TRBV7-9, with 8 nucleotides matching TRBD2. The V segment lost 2 bases and the J segment 4 bases; nucleotides outside the gene matches: 4. Germline CDR1 reads SEHNR; CDR2 reads FQNEAQ (reference sequence). The CDR3 covers 15 residues. The CDR3 sequence is CASSLSAGVYNEQFF. CDR3 coding DNA: TGTGCCAGCAGCTTATCAGCGGGGGTATACAATGAGCAGTTCTTC.

The chain combines TRBV13 with TRBJ2-7; D is perhaps TRBD2 (5 bases). The CDR3 is 16 amino acids. Trimming pared 1 base from V and 3 bases from J, leaving 16 bases between. Germline V lookup: CDR1 PRHDT, CDR2 FYEKMQ (reference sequence). The CDR3 is CASSLVEGKAGYEQYF. For the CDR3, the DNA is TGTGCCAGCAGCTTAGTTGAGGGAAAGGCTGGCTACGAGCAGTACTTC.

The chain is built from TRBV5-5 and TRBJ1-6, with 9 bases matching TRBD1. V was clipped by 4 bases and J by 5 bases; unmatched bases: 7. The CDR3 is 16 amino acids. Germline CDR1 SGHKS, CDR2 YYEKEE (reference sequence). The CDR3 here is CASSSHGTGNNSPLHF. CDR3 DNA: TGTGCCAGCAGCAGCCATGGGACAGGGAATAATTCACCCCTCCACTTT.

In this sample, this clone turned up once. This chain connects TRBV6-5 to TRBJ2-7; 9 nucleotides align to TRBD1. V shed 0 bases, J shed 4 bases, and the junction held 4 bases outside the gene matches. The CDR3 length is 15 residues. The V gene's germline CDR1 is MNHEY and CDR2 SVGAGI. The CDR3, as DNA: TGTGCCAGCAGTTACTCCGGGACAGGGAAATACGAGCAGTACTTC. Protein product: CASSYSGTGKYEQYF.

V gene TRBV11-2 combines with J gene TRBJ2-7; the D gene is possibly TRBD1 (6 bases). CDR1 is SGHAT, CDR2 FQNNGV, per germline. V was cut by 0 bases and J by 3 bases, with 12 bases left in between. There are 15 residues in the CDR3. The CDR3 nucleotides read TGTGCCAGCAGCTTAGATTTGCAGGGGCTCTACGAGCAGTACTTC. This encodes CASSLDLQGLYEQYF.

The chain is built from TRBV28 and TRBJ2-1, with TRBD1 as a possible D gene (5 bases). Trimming took 3 bases from V and 7 from J, leaving 10 bases between them. There are 13 residues in the CDR3. Looked up from germline, CDR1 is MDHEN and CDR2 is SYDVKM. The CDR3 region is CASSFYQGNEQFF. The CDR3 DNA follows: TGTGCCAGCAGTTTCTATCAGGGAAATGAGCAGTTCTTC.

J is TRBJ1-1 and V is TRBV29-1; weak D call: TRBD1 (5 bases). Trimming shortened V by 6 bases and J by 1 base, and 15 bases separated the two germline ends. This CDR3 spans 14 amino acids. The germline V gene encodes CDR1 SQVTM and CDR2 ANQGSEA. CDR3 sequence: CSVTPGFSNTEAFF. CDR3 nucleotide sequence: TGCAGCGTCACTCCAGGGTTCTCGAACACTGAAGCTTTCTTT.

The chain is built from TRBV11-2 and TRBJ2-5, with 9 bases that match TRBD2. From germline, CDR1 is SGHAT and CDR2 FQNNGV. This CDR3 contains 15 residues. Trimming cost V 5 bases and J 5 bases; bases outside gene matches: 9. CDR3: CASSPSGGPGETQYF. The CDR3 DNA reads TGTGCCAGCAGCCCGAGCGGGGGGCCGGGCGAGACCCAGTACTTC.

The chain joins TRBV27 to TRBJ2-3; 8 positions agree with TRBD2. Germline assignment: CDR1 MNHEY and CDR2 SMNVEV (reference sequence). CDR3 length: 16 amino acids. Unmatched junction bases numbered 12, after V lost 6 bases and J lost 4 bases. The CDR3 loop reads CASSIPGGGTADTQYF. In nucleotides, the CDR3 is TGTGCCAGCAGCATCCCTGGCGGGGGGACCGCAGATACGCAGTATTTT.